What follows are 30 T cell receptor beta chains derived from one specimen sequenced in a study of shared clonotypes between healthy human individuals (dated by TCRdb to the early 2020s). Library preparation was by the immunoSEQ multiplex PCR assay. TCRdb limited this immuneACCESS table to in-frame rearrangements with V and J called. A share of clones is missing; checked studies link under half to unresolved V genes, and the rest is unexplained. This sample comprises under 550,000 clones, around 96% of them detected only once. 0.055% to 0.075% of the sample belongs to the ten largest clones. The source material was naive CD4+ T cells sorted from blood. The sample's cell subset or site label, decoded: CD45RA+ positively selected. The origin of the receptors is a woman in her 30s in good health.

The CDR3 nucleotides are TGCGCCAGCAGTCCGATAGCGGGAGGAGAAGGCGAGCAGTACTTC. This sequence encodes CASSPIAGGEGEQYF. The rearrangement uses TRBV5-1 and TRBJ2-7; 10 nucleotides match TRBD2. After removal of 5 bases from V and 6 bases from J, the junction contained 11 bases not matched to a gene. Per germline, CDR1 SGHRS and CDR2 YFSETQ. The CDR3 has 15 residues.

CDR3 region: CASSLVDNPYEQYF. The CDR3 bases are TGTGCCAGCAGCTTAGTTGACAATCCCTACGAGCAGTACTTC. This rearrangement joins TRBV11-2 to TRBJ2-7; D gene uncertain. The CDR3 sequence is 14 residues long. Trimming pared 1 base from V and 2 bases from J, leaving 9 bases between. Germline CDR1 SGHAT, CDR2 FQNNGV.

The CDR3 nucleotides read TGTGCCAGCAGCATCCGACCGAACACCGGGGAGCTGTTTTTT. It specifies CASSIRPNTGELFF. The chain has TRBV9 and TRBJ2-2; D call uncertain. The V end lost 4 bases, the J end lost 0 bases, and 7 bases lay between the germline ends. Germline V gene sequence: CDR1 SGDLS, CDR2 YYNGEE. This CDR3 has 14 amino acids. Full variable domain (missing parts from reference TRBV9 and TRBJ2-2): DSGVTQTPKHLITATGQRVTLRCSPRSGDLSVYWYQQSLDQGLQFLIQYYNGEERAKGNILERFSAQQFPDLHSELNLSSLELGDSALYFCASSIRPNTGELFFGEGSRLTVL.

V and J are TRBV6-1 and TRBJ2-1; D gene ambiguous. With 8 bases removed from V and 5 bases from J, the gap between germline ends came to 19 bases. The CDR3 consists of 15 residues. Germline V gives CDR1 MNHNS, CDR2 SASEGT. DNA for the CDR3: TGTGCCAGCCCCCCACGTGGTCTTCCCCACAATGAGCAGTTCTTC. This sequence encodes CASPPRGLPHNEQFF.

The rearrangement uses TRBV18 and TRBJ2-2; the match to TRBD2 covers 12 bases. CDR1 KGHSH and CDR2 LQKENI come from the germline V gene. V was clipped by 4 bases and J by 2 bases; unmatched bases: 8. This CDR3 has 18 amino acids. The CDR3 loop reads CASSRDPSGRANTGELFF. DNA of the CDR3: TGTGCCAGCTCACGTGATCCTAGCGGGAGGGCCAACACCGGGGAGCTGTTTTTT.

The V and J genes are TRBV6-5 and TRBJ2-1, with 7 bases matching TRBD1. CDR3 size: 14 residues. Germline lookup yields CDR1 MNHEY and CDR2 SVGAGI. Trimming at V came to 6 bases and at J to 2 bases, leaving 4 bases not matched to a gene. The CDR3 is CASSGQDTYNEQFF. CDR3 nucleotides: TGTGCCAGCAGCGGACAGGATACCTACAATGAGCAGTTCTTC.

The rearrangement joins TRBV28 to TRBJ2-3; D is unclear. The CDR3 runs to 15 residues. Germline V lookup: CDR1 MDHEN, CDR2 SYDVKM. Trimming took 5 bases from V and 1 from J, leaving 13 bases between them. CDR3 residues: CASSPPALRTDTQYF. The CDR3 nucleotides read TGTGCCAGCAGTCCGCCTGCGTTGCGCACAGATACGCAGTATTTT.

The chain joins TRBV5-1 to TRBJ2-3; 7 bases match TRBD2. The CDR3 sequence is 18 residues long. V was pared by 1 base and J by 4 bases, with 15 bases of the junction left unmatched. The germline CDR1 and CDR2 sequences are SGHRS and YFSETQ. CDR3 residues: CASSLRLARLNLADTQYF. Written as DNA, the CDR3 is TGCGCCAGCAGCTTGAGACTAGCCCGACTTAATCTCGCAGATACGCAGTATTTT.

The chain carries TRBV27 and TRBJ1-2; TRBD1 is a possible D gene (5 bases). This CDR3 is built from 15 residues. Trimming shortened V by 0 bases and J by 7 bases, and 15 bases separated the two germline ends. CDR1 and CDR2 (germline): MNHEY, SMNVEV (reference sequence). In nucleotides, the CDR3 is TGTGCCAGCAGTTTATCGTTTGGGGCAGCGGGTGGCTACACCTTC. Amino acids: CASSLSFGAAGGYTF.

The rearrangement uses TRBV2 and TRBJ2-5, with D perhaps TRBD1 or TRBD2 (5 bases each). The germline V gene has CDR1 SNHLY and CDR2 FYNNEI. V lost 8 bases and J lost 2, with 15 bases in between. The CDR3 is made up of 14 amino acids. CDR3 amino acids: CASLRARTQETQYF. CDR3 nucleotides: TGTGCCAGCTTGAGGGCCAGGACACAAGAGACCCAGTACTTC.

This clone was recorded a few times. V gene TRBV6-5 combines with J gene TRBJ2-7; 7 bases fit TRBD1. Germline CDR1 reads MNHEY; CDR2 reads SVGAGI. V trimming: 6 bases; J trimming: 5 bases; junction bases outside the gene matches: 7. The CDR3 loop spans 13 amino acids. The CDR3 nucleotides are TGTGCCAGCAGCCGAGACAGGGCCCACGAGCAGTACTTC. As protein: CASSRDRAHEQYF.

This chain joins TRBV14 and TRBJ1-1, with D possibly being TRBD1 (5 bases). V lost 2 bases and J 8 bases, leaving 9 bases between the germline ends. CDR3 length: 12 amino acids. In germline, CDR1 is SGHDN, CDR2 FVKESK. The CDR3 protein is CASSQLTEEAFF. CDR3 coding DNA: TGTGCCAGCAGCCAATTGACAGAAGAAGCTTTCTTT. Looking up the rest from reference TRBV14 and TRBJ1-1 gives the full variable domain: EAGVTQFPSHSVIEKGQTVTLRCDPISGHDNLYWYRRVMGKEIKFLLHFVKESKQDESGMPNNRFLAERTGGTYSTLKVQPAELEDSGVYFCASSQLTEEAFFGQGTRLTVV.

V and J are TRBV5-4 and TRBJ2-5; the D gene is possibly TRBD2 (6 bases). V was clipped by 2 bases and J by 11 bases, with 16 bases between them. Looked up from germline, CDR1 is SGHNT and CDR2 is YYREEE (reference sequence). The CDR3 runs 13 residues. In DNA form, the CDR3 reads TGTGCCAGCAGCTTTCTTTCCGGGGGTGAGCAGTACTTC. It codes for CASSFLSGGEQYF.

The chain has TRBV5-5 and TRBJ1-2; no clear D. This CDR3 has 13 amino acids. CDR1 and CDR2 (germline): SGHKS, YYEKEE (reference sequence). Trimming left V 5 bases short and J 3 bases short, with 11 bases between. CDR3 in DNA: TGTGCCAGCAGAGACGGGCCTTACTATGGCTACACCTTC. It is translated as CASRDGPYYGYTF. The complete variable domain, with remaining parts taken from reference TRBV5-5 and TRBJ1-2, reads DAGVTQSPTHLIKTRGQQVTLRCSPISGHKSVSWYQQVLGQGPQFIFQYYEKEERGRGNFPDRFSARQFPNYSSELNVNALLLGDSALYLCASRDGPYYGYTFGSGTRLTVV.

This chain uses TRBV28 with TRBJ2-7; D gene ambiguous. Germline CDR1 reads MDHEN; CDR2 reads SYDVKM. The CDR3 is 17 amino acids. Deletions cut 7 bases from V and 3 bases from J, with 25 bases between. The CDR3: CASTTPFPLHPGYEQYF. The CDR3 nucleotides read TGTGCCAGCACCACACCCTTCCCCCTCCATCCCGGCTACGAGCAGTACTTC. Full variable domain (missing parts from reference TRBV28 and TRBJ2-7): DVKVTQSSRYLVKRTGEKVFLECVQDMDHENMFWYRQDPGLGLRLIYFSYDVKMKEKGDIPEGYSVSREKKERFSLILESASTNQTSMYLCASTTPFPLHPGYEQYFGPGTRLTVT.

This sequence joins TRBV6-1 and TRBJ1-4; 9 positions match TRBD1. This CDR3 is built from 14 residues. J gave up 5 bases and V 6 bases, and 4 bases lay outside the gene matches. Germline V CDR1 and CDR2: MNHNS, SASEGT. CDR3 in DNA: TGTGCCAGCAGAACCGGGACAGGGAATGAAAAACTGTTTTTT. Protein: CASRTGTGNEKLFF.

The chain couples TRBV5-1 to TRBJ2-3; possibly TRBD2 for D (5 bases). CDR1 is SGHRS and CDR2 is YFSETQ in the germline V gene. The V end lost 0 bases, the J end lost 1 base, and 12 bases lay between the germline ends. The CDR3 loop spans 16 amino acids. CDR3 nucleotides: TGCGCCAGCAGCTTGGATCACGGAGCGGGCACAGATACGCAGTATTTT. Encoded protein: CASSLDHGAGTDTQYF.

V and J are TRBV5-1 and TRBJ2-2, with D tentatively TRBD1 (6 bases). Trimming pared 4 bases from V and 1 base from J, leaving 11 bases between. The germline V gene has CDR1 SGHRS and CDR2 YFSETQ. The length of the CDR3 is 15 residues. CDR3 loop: CASSKETGNTGELFF. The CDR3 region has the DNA TGCGCCAGCAGCAAGGAGACAGGGAACACCGGGGAGCTGTTTTTT. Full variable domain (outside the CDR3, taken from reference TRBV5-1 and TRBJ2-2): KAGVTQTPRYLIKTRGQQVTLSCSPISGHRSVSWYQQTPGQGLQFLFEYFSETQRNKGNFPGRFSGRQFSNSRSEMNVSTLELGDSALYLCASSKETGNTGELFFGEGSRLTVL.

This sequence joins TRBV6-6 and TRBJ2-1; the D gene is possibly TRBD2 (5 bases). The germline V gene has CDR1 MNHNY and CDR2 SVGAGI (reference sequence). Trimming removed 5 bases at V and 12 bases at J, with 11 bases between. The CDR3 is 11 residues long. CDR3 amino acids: CASSGYRGQFF. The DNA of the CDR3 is TGTGCCAGCAGTGGGTATCGGGGGCAGTTCTTC.

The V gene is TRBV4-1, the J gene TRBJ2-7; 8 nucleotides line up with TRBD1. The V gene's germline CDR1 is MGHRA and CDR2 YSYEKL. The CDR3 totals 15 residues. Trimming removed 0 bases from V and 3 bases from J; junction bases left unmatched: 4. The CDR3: CASSQDYRGVYEQYF. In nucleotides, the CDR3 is TGCGCCAGCAGCCAAGATTACAGGGGGGTCTACGAGCAGTACTTC.

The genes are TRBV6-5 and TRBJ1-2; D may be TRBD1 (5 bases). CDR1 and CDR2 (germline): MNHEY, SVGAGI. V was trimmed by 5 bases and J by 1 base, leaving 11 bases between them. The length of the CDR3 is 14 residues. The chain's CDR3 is CASSPGHHNYGYTF. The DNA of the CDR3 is TGTGCCAGCAGTCCAGGACACCATAACTATGGCTACACCTTC.

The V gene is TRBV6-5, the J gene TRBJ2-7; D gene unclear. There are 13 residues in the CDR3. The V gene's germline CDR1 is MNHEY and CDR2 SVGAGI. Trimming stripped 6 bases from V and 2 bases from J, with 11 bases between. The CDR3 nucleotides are TGTGCCAGCAGAGGCAGGCCTCCCTACGAGCAGTACTTC. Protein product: CASRGRPPYEQYF.

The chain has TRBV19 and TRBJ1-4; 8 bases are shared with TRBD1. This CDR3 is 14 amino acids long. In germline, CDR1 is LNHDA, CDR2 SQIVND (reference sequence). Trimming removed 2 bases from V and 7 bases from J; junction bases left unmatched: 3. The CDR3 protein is CASSIQGAFEKLFF. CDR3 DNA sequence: TGTGCCAGTAGTATACAGGGGGCGTTTGAAAAACTGTTTTTT. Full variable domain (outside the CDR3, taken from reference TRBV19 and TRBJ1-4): DGGITQSPKYLFRKEGQNVTLSCEQNLNHDAMYWYRQDPGQGLRLIYYSQIVNDFQKGDIAEGYSVSREKKESFPLTVTSAQKNPTAFYLCASSIQGAFEKLFFGSGTQLSVL.

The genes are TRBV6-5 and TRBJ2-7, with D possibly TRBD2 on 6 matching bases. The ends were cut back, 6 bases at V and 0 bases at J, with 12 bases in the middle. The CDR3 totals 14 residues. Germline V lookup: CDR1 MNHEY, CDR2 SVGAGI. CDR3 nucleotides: TGTGCCAGCAGGGGAGGCCTTAGCTCCTACGAGCAGTACTTC. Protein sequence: CASRGGLSSYEQYF.

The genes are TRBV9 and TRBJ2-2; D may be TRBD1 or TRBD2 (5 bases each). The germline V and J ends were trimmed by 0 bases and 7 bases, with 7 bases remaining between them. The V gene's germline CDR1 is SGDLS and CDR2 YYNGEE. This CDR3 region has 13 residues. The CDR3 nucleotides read TGTGCCAGCAGCGTAGGGGGGTTCGGGGAGCTGTTTTTT. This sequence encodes CASSVGGFGELFF.

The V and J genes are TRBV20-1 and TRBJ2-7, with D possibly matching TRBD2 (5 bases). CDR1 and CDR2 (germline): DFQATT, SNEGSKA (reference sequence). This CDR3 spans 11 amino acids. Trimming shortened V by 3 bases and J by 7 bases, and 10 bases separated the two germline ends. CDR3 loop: CSASRGREQYF. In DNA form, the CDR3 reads TGCAGTGCTAGCCGGGGAAGAGAGCAGTACTTC.

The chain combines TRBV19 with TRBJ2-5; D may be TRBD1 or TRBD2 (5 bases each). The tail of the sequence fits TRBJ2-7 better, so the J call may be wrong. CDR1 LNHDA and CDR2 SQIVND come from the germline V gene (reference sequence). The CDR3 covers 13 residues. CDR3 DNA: TGTGCCAGTAGTATCGGGGCTGACTACGAGCAGTACTTC. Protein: CASSIGADYEQYF.

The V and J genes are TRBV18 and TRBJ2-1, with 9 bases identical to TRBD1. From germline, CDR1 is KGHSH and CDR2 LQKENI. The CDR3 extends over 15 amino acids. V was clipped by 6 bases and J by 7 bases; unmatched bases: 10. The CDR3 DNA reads TGTGCCAGCTCGGCGACAGGGGGACCTTTGAATGAGCAGTTCTTC. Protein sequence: CASSATGGPLNEQFF.

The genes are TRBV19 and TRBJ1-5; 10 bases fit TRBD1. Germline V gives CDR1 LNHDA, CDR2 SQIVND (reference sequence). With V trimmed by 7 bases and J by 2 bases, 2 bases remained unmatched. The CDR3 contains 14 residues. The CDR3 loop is CASTGTGGNQPQHF. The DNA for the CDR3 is TGTGCCAGTACCGGGACAGGGGGCAATCAGCCCCAGCATTTT.

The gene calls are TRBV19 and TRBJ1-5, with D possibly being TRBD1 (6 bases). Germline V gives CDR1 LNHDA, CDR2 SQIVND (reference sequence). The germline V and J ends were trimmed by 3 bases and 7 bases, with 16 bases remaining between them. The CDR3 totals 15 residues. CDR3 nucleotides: TGTGCCAGTAGTATCAGTTGGTCAGGGGACCAGCCCCAGCATTTT. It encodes CASSISWSGDQPQHF.